The 7 T cell receptor beta chains below were found in one sample sequenced in a study of patients and donors after allogeneic stem cell transplantation. TCRdb analysed the RT-PCR reads with MiXCR anew, one entry per CDR3 protein. The sample consists of roughly 940,000 distinct CDR3 sequences, around 17% of them appearing once. Sequencing used blood, either unsorted or a sorted T cell fraction (not recorded which). The receptor set was obtained from a human donor who was either an allogeneic HSCT recipient or a stem cell or donor lymphocyte infusion donor (not recorded which). It is not recorded whose cells these are; they may come from a transplant donor.

The chain links TRBV5-5 to TRBJ1-5; D is ambiguous. Germline CDR1 SGHKS, CDR2 YYEKEE (reference sequence). Trimming pared 2 bases from V and 0 bases from J, leaving 12 bases between. The CDR3 consists of 16 residues. CDR3 sequence reads: CASSLISGNSNQPQHF. CDR3 DNA: TGTGCCAGCAGCTTAATCTCGGGAAATAGCAATCAGCCCCAGCATTTT.

The chain uses TRBV5-4 and TRBJ2-7; D remains ambiguous. CDR1 and CDR2 from the germline V gene are SGHNT and YYREEE (reference sequence). Trimming shortened V by 3 bases and J by 4 bases, and 14 bases separated the two germline ends. The CDR3 extends over 14 amino acids. The CDR3 DNA is TGTGCCAGCAGCTCAAAGGCCTCCGCGTACGAGCAGTACTTC. This sequence encodes CASSSKASAYEQYF.

The CDR3 sequence: CSARGASGRPVTGELFF. The DNA for the CDR3 is TGCAGTGCTAGAGGGGCTAGCGGGAGGCCAGTCACCGGGGAGCTGTTTTTT. This rearrangement joins TRBV20-1 to TRBJ2-2; 11 nucleotides match TRBD2. Germline V lookup: CDR1 DFQATT, CDR2 SNEGSKA (reference sequence). CDR3 length: 17 residues. Trimming cost V 1 base and J 4 bases; bases outside gene matches: 8.

Here the CDR3 DNA reads TGTGCCAGCAGTTTCCCGACTAGCGGGTGGACGGGACAAGAGACCCAGTACTTC. It codes for CASSFPTSGWTGQETQYF. This chain connects TRBV28 to TRBJ2-5, with TRBD2 identical over 10 bases. Trimming took 3 bases from V and 2 from J; bases not matched to a gene: 12. The CDR3 extends over 18 amino acids. Germline V CDR1 and CDR2: MDHEN, SYDVKM.

This chain joins TRBV27 and TRBJ2-1; 9 bases are a match to TRBD1. CDR1 and CDR2 (germline): MNHEY, SMNVEV (reference sequence). The trim removed 3 bases at V and 2 bases at J, leaving 8 bases unmatched. This CDR3 contains 17 residues. As DNA, the CDR3 is TGTGCCAGCAGTTTCCTAACCGGGACAGGGACCTACAATGAGCAGTTCTTC. Translation: CASSFLTGTGTYNEQFF.

This clonotype occurred a few times. The chain joins TRBV29-1 to TRBJ1-2, with D unclear. Deletions cut 7 bases from V and 7 bases from J, with 13 bases between. The CDR3 contains 11 residues. The germline V gene encodes CDR1 SQVTM and CDR2 ANQGSEA. The CDR3 here is CSASGTGGYTF. The CDR3 bases are TGCAGCGCATCAGGAACGGGTGGCTACACCTTC.

The chain couples TRBV12-3 or TRBV12-4 to TRBJ2-7; 10 bases match TRBD2. The junction had 9 bases not matched to a gene; V was cut back by 4 bases and J by 6 bases. The CDR3 has 15 residues. The CDR3 sequence is CASSSGTSGISEQYF. CDR3 sequence (DNA): TGTGCCAGCAGTTCTGGTACTAGCGGGATCAGCGAGCAGTACTTC.